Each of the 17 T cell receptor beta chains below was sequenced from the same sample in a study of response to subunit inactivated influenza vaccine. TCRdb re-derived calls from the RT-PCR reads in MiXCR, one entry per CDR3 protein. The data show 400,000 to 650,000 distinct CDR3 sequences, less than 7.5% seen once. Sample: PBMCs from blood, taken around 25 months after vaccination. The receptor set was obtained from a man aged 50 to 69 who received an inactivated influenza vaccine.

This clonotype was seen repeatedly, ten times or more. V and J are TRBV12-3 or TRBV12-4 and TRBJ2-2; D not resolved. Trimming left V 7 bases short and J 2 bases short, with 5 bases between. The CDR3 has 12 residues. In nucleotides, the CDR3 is TGTGCCAGCACCACAAACACCGGGGAGCTGTTTTTT. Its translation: CASTTNTGELFF.

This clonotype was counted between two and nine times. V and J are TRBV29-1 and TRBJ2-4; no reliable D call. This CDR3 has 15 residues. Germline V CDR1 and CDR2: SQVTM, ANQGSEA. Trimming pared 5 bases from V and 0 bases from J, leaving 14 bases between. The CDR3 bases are TGCAGCGTTCTTTTGGGTCAACTAGCCAAAAACATTCAGTACTTC. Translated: CSVLLGQLAKNIQYF.

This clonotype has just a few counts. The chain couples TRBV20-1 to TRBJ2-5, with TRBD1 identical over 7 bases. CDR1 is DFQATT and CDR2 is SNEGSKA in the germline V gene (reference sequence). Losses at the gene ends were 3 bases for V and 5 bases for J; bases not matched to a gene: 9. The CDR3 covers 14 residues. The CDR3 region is CSASLGQLGETQYF. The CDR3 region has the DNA TGCAGTGCTAGTCTGGGACAGTTGGGGGAGACCCAGTACTTC.

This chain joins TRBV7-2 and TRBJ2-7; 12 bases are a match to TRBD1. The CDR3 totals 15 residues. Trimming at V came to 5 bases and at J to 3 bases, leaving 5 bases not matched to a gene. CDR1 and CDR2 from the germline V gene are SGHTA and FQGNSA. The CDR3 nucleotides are TGTGCCAGCAGCCGGGACAGGGGGCCTCGCTACGAGCAGTACTTC. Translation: CASSRDRGPRYEQYF.

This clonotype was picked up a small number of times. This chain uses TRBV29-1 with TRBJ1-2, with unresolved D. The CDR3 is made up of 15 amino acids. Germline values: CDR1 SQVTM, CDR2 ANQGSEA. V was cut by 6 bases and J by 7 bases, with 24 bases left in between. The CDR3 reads CSVGEWSAFSSGYTF. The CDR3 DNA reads TGCAGCGTCGGAGAATGGTCGGCCTTCTCCTCTGGCTACACCTTC.

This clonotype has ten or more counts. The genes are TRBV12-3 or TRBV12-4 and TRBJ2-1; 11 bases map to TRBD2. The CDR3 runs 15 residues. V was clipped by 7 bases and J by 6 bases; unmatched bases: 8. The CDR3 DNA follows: TGTGCCAGCATCACGGGACTAGCGGCGAGCAATGAGCAGTTCTTC. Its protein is CASITGLAASNEQFF.

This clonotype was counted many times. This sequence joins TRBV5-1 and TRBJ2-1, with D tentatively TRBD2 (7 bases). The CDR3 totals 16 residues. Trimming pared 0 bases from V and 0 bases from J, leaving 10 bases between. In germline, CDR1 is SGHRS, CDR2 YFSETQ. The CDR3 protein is CASSLVAGASYNEQFF. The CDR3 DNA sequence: TGCGCCAGCAGCTTGGTTGCGGGGGCCTCCTACAATGAGCAGTTCTTC.

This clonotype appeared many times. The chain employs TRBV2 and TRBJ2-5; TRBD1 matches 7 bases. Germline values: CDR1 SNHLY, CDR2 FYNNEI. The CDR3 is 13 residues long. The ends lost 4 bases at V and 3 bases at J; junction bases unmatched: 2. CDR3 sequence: CASSGQGEETQYF. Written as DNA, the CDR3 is TGTGCCAGCAGTGGACAGGGCGAAGAGACCCAGTACTTC.

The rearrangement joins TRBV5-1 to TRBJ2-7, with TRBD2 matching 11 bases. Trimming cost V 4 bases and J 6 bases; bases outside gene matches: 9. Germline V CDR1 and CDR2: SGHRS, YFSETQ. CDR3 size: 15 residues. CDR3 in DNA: TGCGCCAGCAGCGACGGCGGACTAGCGGGCGCCGAGCAGTACTTC. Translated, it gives CASSDGGLAGAEQYF.

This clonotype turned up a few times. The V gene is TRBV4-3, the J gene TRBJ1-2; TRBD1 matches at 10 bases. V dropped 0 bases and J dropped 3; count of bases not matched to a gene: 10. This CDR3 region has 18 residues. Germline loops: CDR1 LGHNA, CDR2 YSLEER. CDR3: CASSQDRYFGTGDYGYTF. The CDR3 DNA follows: TGCGCCAGCAGCCAAGATCGGTATTTCGGGACAGGGGACTATGGCTACACCTTC.

The CDR3 sequence: CSAPQTSGRWGETQYF. CDR3 nucleotides: TGCAGTGCTCCCCAGACTAGCGGGAGATGGGGAGAGACCCAGTACTTC. This rearrangement joins TRBV20-1 to TRBJ2-5, with 12 bases matching TRBD2. Germline V CDR1 and CDR2: DFQATT, SNEGSKA (reference sequence). The CDR3 extends over 16 amino acids. The J segment lost 4 bases and the V segment lost 5 bases, leaving 11 bases of the junction unmatched.

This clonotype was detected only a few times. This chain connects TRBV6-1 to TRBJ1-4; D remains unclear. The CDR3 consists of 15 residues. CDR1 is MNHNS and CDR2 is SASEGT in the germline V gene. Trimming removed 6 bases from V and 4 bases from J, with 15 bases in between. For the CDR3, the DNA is TGTGCCAGCAGCGACCACCCACAGCTTAATGAAAAACTGTTTTTT. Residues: CASSDHPQLNEKLFF.

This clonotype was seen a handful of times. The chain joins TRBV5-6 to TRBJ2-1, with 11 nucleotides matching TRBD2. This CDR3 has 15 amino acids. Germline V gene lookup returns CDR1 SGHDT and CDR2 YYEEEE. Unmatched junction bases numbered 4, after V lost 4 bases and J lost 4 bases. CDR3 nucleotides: TGTGCCAGCAGCCGGGGACTAGCGGAATACAATGAGCAGTTCTTC. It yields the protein CASSRGLAEYNEQFF.

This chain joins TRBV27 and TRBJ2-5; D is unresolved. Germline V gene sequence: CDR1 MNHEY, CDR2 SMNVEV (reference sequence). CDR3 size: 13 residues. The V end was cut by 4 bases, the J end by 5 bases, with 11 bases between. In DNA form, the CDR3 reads TGTGCCAGCAGTTCTAGGGTTTCGGAGACCCAGTACTTC. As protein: CASSSRVSETQYF.

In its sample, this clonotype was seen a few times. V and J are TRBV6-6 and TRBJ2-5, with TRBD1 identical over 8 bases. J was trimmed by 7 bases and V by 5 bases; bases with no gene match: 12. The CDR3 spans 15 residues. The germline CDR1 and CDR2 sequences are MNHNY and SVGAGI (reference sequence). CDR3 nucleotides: TGTGCCAGCAGTCGCGACAGGGGAGTACGGGCGACCCAGTACTTC. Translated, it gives CASSRDRGVRATQYF.

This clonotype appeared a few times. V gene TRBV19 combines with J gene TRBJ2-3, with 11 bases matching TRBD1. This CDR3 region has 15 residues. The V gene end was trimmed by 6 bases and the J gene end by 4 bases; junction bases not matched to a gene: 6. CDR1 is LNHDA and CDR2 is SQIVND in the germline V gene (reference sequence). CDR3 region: CASSMDRGLSDTQYF. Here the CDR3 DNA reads TGTGCCAGTAGCATGGACAGGGGGCTTTCAGATACGCAGTATTTT.

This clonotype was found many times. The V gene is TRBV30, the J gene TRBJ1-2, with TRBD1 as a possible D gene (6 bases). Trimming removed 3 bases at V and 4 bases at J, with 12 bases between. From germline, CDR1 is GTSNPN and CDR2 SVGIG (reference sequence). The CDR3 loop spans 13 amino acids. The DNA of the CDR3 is TGTGCCTGGAGCGTCCAGGGGATCTATGGCTACACCTTC. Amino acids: CAWSVQGIYGYTF.